Below, 28 T cell receptor beta chains from the same sample are listed, as sequenced in a study of T cell responses to AZD1222 COVID-19 vaccine. Clones were sequenced by immunoSEQ multiplex PCR, and TCRdb holds only the in-frame ones, with some missing. The table lists 95,000 to 110,000 clones, 92% of them singletons. The sample consisted of peripheral blood, taken 28 days after the second AZD1222 dose. All receptors come from an adult who received the AZD1222 COVID-19 vaccine.

The chain recombines TRBV6-2 or TRBV6-3 with TRBJ2-1, with 7 bases matching TRBD1. Germline V gene data show CDR1 as MNHEY and CDR2 as SVGEGT. V shed 5 bases, J shed 5 bases, and the junction held 9 bases outside the gene matches. The CDR3 spans 15 residues. The CDR3 nucleotides read TGTGCCAGCAGTCCACAGGGGTTAACGGACAATGAGCAGTTCTTC. It yields the protein CASSPQGLTDNEQFF.

The chain combines TRBV10-3 with TRBJ2-3; 10 bases fit TRBD2. Germline V CDR1 and CDR2: ENHRY, SYGVKD. There are 16 residues in the CDR3. V shed 3 bases, J shed 6 bases, and the junction held 9 bases outside the gene matches. CDR3 in amino acids: CAISEGLAGAGDTQYF. The CDR3 nucleotides are TGTGCCATCAGTGAAGGGCTAGCGGGGGCGGGGGATACGCAGTATTTT.

V usage is TRBV6-2 or TRBV6-3 and J usage is TRBJ1-2; D is unresolved. This CDR3 is 13 amino acids long. Trimming left V 4 bases short and J 5 bases short, with 11 bases between. Germline CDR1 reads MNHEY; CDR2 reads SVGEGT. CDR3 in amino acids: CASSLGRAYGYTF. The CDR3 nucleotides read TGTGCCAGCAGTTTGGGAAGGGCTTATGGCTACACCTTC.

J is TRBJ1-4 and V is TRBV13; 10 nucleotides line up with TRBD1. The CDR3 extends over 17 amino acids. Germline CDR1 and CDR2: PRHDT and FYEKMQ (reference sequence). After removal of 5 bases from V and 3 bases from J, the junction contained 9 bases not matched to a gene. CDR3 in amino acids: CASSNRQGALSNEKLFF. The CDR3 nucleotides read TGTGCCAGCAGCAACCGACAGGGGGCCCTTTCTAATGAAAAACTGTTTTTT.

This chain's CDR3 is CASSTGRAPGNTIYF. The CDR3 DNA follows: TGCGCCAGCAGCACAGGTCGAGCACCTGGAAACACCATATATTTT. V usage is TRBV5-1 and J usage is TRBJ1-3, with a possible D match to TRBD1 (5 bases). In germline, CDR1 is SGHRS, CDR2 YFSETQ. CDR3 size: 15 residues. V lost 4 bases and J lost 2, with 13 bases in between.

V usage is TRBV2 and J usage is TRBJ1-5; the D gene is possibly TRBD1 (5 bases). V was pared by 6 bases and J by 2 bases, with 14 bases between. Per the germline V gene, CDR1 is SNHLY and CDR2 is FYNNEI. The CDR3 contains 15 residues. Here the CDR3 DNA reads TGTGCCAGCAGAGACGGGGGTCGGGGCAATCAGCCCCAGCATTTT. This sequence encodes CASRDGGRGNQPQHF.

CDR3 protein: CSASPYDLADYSYEQYF. DNA of the CDR3: TGCAGTGCTAGTCCCTATGACCTAGCGGATTACTCCTACGAGCAGTACTTC. The gene calls are TRBV20-1 and TRBJ2-7; TRBD2 agrees at 7 bases. Germline-derived CDR1 and CDR2 are DFQATT and SNEGSKA (reference sequence). This CDR3 region has 17 residues. V trimming: 3 bases; J trimming: 0 bases; junction bases outside the gene matches: 14.

The chain links TRBV2 to TRBJ1-5; no clear D gene. Per the germline V gene, CDR1 is SNHLY and CDR2 is FYNNEI. The germline V and J ends were trimmed by 6 bases and 7 bases, with 10 bases remaining between them. The length of the CDR3 is 12 residues. CDR3 region: CASRGMGQPQHF. Written as DNA, the CDR3 is TGTGCCAGCAGAGGAATGGGACAGCCCCAGCATTTT.

The gene calls are TRBV9 and TRBJ2-7; possibly TRBD1 for D (7 bases). Germline V CDR1 and CDR2: SGDLS, YYNGEE. CDR3 length equals 15 residues. The germline V and J ends were trimmed by 6 bases and 4 bases, with 20 bases remaining between them. The CDR3 is CASTLRGDEGYEQYF. The CDR3 DNA is TGTGCCAGCACCCTCAGGGGGGACGAAGGTTACGAGCAGTACTTC.

The chain recombines TRBV30 with TRBJ1-1; TRBD1 agrees at 7 bases. The CDR3 totals 16 residues. CDR1 GTSNPN and CDR2 SVGIG come from the germline V gene (reference sequence). The V segment lost 1 base and the J segment 2 bases; nucleotides outside the gene matches: 10. The CDR3 loop is CAWSGAAGTVNTEAFF. The CDR3 region has the DNA TGTGCCTGGAGTGGCGCGGCCGGGACAGTAAACACTGAAGCTTTCTTT.

The chain recombines TRBV27 with TRBJ2-5; D ambiguous. Deletions cut 1 base from V and 4 bases from J, with 10 bases between. Germline CDR1 reads MNHEY; CDR2 reads SMNVEV (reference sequence). CDR3 length: 14 amino acids. This CDR3 reads CASSLLGLRETQYF. The CDR3 bases are TGTGCCAGCAGTTTATTAGGGTTGAGAGAGACCCAGTACTTC.

The rearrangement uses TRBV7-9 and TRBJ2-3; tentatively, D is TRBD1 or TRBD2 (5 bases each). The CDR3 runs to 15 residues. V dropped 5 bases and J dropped 1 base, with 13 bases sitting between them. Germline V gives CDR1 SEHNR, CDR2 FQNEAQ (reference sequence). The CDR3 DNA follows: TGTGCCAGCAGCCAAAGGGGTAGCGGCACAGATACGCAGTATTTT. Translating it yields CASSQRGSGTDTQYF.

J is TRBJ1-1 and V is TRBV4-1; D gene uncertain. Trimming stripped 3 bases from V and 3 bases from J, with 17 bases between. This CDR3 is 16 amino acids long. Germline values: CDR1 MGHRA, CDR2 YSYEKL. CDR3 nucleotides: TGCGCCAGCAGCCAGGTCCTGGAAACATCAGACACTGAAGCTTTCTTT. This translates into CASSQVLETSDTEAFF.

J is TRBJ2-5 and V is TRBV11-2; 7 nucleotides agree with TRBD2. Germline V gene data show CDR1 as SGHAT and CDR2 as FQNNGV. V gave up 1 base and J gave up 0 bases; unmatched junction bases: 5. The CDR3 is made up of 16 amino acids. Here the CDR3 reads CASSLAWGGHQETQYF. DNA for the CDR3: TGTGCCAGCAGCTTAGCCTGGGGGGGTCACCAAGAGACCCAGTACTTC.

The chain uses TRBV9 and TRBJ2-1; either TRBD1 or TRBD2 may supply D (5 bases each). Germline V lookup: CDR1 SGDLS, CDR2 YYNGEE. This CDR3 comprises 13 residues. V lost 4 bases to trimming and J lost 3 bases, with 8 bases between them. The CDR3 DNA sequence: TGTGCCAGCAGCAGGGACCTCTACAATGAGCAGTTCTTC. Translating it yields CASSRDLYNEQFF.

A single count supports this clone. The rearrangement joins TRBV11-3 to TRBJ2-3; the match to TRBD2 covers 11 bases. The CDR3 length is 14 residues. V dropped 3 bases and J dropped 5; count of bases not matched to a gene: 1. Germline values: CDR1 SGHNT, CDR2 YENEEA. CDR3 sequence: CASSFGLAGDTQYF. Here the CDR3 DNA reads TGTGCCAGCAGCTTTGGACTAGCGGGAGATACGCAGTATTTT.

V is TRBV5-1 and J is TRBJ2-1; TRBD1 agrees at 8 bases. Germline values: CDR1 SGHRS, CDR2 YFSETQ. V trimming: 0 bases; J trimming: 7 bases; junction bases outside the gene matches: 0. The length of the CDR3 is 13 residues. This CDR3 reads CASSLGQGNEQFF. CDR3 sequence (DNA): TGCGCCAGCAGCTTGGGACAGGGGAATGAGCAGTTCTTC.

This chain uses TRBV28 with TRBJ2-7; 13 nucleotides line up with TRBD2. Germline V gene lookup returns CDR1 MDHEN and CDR2 SYDVKM. The CDR3 has 15 residues. V trimming: 6 bases; J trimming: 0 bases; junction bases outside the gene matches: 2. The CDR3 sequence: CASSRTSGGSYEQYF. CDR3 in DNA: TGTGCCAGCAGCCGGACTAGCGGGGGCTCCTACGAGCAGTACTTC.

This clone has only one observation. The rearrangement links TRBV7-3 to TRBJ2-1; 8 nucleotides agree with TRBD1. CDR1 and CDR2 (germline): SGHTA, FQGTGA. The length of the CDR3 is 14 residues. Unmatched junction bases numbered 7, after V lost 5 bases and J lost 7 bases. The CDR3 sequence: CASSQQGQGNEQFF. CDR3 bases: TGTGCCAGCAGCCAACAAGGACAGGGTAATGAGCAGTTCTTC.

V gene TRBV27 combines with J gene TRBJ2-6; D is perhaps TRBD1 (6 bases). CDR1 is MNHEY, CDR2 SMNVEV, per germline (reference sequence). V lost 5 bases and J 0 bases, leaving 20 bases between the germline ends. This CDR3 region has 19 residues. CDR3 sequence: CASSRTDATGTSGANVLTF. The DNA for the CDR3 is TGTGCCAGCAGTCGGACGGACGCGACAGGAACCTCTGGGGCCAACGTCCTGACTTTC.

This clone was seen a single time. The chain has TRBV27 and TRBJ2-2; no reliable D call. The germline V gene encodes CDR1 MNHEY and CDR2 SMNVEV (reference sequence). V was trimmed by 6 bases and J by 7 bases, leaving 9 bases between them. The CDR3 is 12 amino acids. CDR3 nucleotides: TGTGCCAGCAGCCCCGTCGGCGGGGAGCTGTTTTTT. Protein: CASSPVGGELFF.

This rearrangement joins TRBV6-5 to TRBJ1-4; unclear D gene. Deletions cut 6 bases from V and 5 bases from J, with 10 bases between. This CDR3 region has 13 residues. Germline V gene data show CDR1 as MNHEY and CDR2 as SVGAGI. The CDR3 spells CASRRNPNEKLFF. CDR3 nucleotide sequence: TGTGCCAGCAGGAGAAATCCCAATGAAAAACTGTTTTTT.

This chain uses TRBV19 with TRBJ1-4, with 7 bases that match TRBD1. Germline trimming cut 5 bases from V and 4 bases from J; bases unmatched to any gene: 7. Germline V CDR1 and CDR2: LNHDA, SQIVND (reference sequence). The CDR3 runs 15 residues. The DNA of the CDR3 is TGTGCCAGTAGTTCCGGACAGGAGCTTAATGAAAAACTGTTTTTT. Amino acids: CASSSGQELNEKLFF.

This sequence joins TRBV10-3 and TRBJ1-1, with D maybe TRBD1 (5 bases). With 2 bases removed from V and 6 bases from J, the gap between germline ends came to 16 bases. Germline V CDR1 and CDR2: ENHRY, SYGVKD. There are 15 residues in the CDR3. CDR3 in DNA: TGTGCCATCAGTGAGCCAGACAGAAGAAACGCTGAAGCTTTCTTT. Protein product: CAISEPDRRNAEAFF.

The CDR3 coding sequence is TGTGCCAGCAGTCCGCGGGGGGGCCACGAGACCCAGTACTTC. This sequence encodes CASSPRGGHETQYF. The chain couples TRBV6-2 or TRBV6-3 to TRBJ2-5; 9 bases are a match to TRBD2. Per germline, CDR1 MNHEY and CDR2 SVGEGT. The CDR3 sequence is 14 residues long. The V gene end was trimmed by 5 bases and the J gene end by 5 bases; junction bases not matched to a gene: 6.

The chain uses TRBV6-6 and TRBJ1-1, with TRBD1 matching over 7 bases. The trim removed 7 bases at V and 1 base at J, leaving 3 bases unmatched. The CDR3 has 13 amino acids. From germline, CDR1 is MNHNY and CDR2 SVGAGI (reference sequence). CDR3 DNA: TGTGCCAGCAAGGGGGCGGCGAACACTGAAGCTTTCTTT. This encodes CASKGAANTEAFF.

The V and J genes are TRBV12-3 or TRBV12-4 and TRBJ2-7; TRBD2 matches at 7 bases. Unmatched junction bases numbered 6, after V lost 6 bases and J lost 4 bases. The CDR3 length is 13 residues. The CDR3 spells CASSPTSRYEQYF. The DNA of the CDR3 is TGTGCCAGCAGCCCGACTAGCAGATACGAGCAGTACTTC.

The V and J genes are TRBV19 and TRBJ1-6; tentatively, D is TRBD1 (6 bases). Germline-derived CDR1 and CDR2 are LNHDA and SQIVND (reference sequence). V dropped 4 bases and J dropped 7 bases, with 8 bases sitting between them. The CDR3 is 13 amino acids. The CDR3 reads CASSKGENSPLHF. In DNA, the CDR3 is TGTGCCAGTAGTAAGGGGGAGAATTCACCCCTCCACTTT. Drawing the rest from reference TRBV19 and TRBJ1-6, the complete variable domain is DGGITQSPKYLFRKEGQNVTLSCEQNLNHDAMYWYRQDPGQGLRLIYYSQIVNDFQKGDIAEGYSVSREKKESFPLTVTSAQKNPTAFYLCASSKGENSPLHFGNGTRLTVT.